The source of this T cell receptor beta chain is a study of human T cells and chemical hapten exposure. Study information: Investigators sensitized roughly 2 cm by roughly 2 cm of upper inner arm skin with 2% DPC.

Time point defined: pre-sensitization, week 0. Specified treatment: therapeutic diphenylcyclopropenone sensitization with weekly scalp DPC. TCRdb independently ran MiXCR on the RACE reads; one entry per CDR3 protein. This table has a few hundred thousand distinct CDR3 sequences, around 9.3% appearing once. The CDR3 runs 16 residues. Trimming removed 2 bases at V and 5 bases at J, with 20 bases between. Germline loops: CDR1 DFQATT, CDR2 SNEGSKA (reference sequence). The sample in question was whole blood, obtained in connection with sensitization to the hapten diphenylcyclopropenone (DPC). This receptor was taken from a woman aged 40-49 years with alopecia areata. Some clones in this sample may be carry-over from other donors' samples. The chain links TRBV20-1 to TRBJ2-3; D is unclear. CDR3 region: CSARPLDATNVDTQYF. The CDR3 region has the DNA TGCAGTGCTAGACCCCTGGACGCTACGAACGTAGATACGCAGTATTTT.